This T cell receptor (beta chain) is drawn from a study of T cells in Graves' hyperthyroidism and ophthalmopathy. RNA transcripts served as the template for amplifying TCR beta CDR3 regions. An initial round of RT-PCR targeting the TCR CDR3 relied on the HTBI primer set. One entry per CDR3 protein, called by TCRdb with MiXCR from the multiplex PCR reads. The sample contains hundreds of thousands of distinct CDR3 sequences, about 45% of which appear only once. For Graves' hyperthyroidism to be stable, ophthalmopathy could not progress within 18 months. Diagnosis of hyperthyroidism was new in patients aged 18 to 65, and its duration was under 2 months. Exclusion followed for patients with uncontrolled infection, other autoimmune disease, pregnancy or lactation. The sample holds a few counts of this clonotype. Its target is not known. Points from the study as a whole: Researchers found most expanded thyroid clonotypes above 0.001 in blood as well.

Germline CDR1 and CDR2: SGHTA and FQGTGA. V was cut by 3 bases and J by 2 bases, with 16 bases left in between. The CDR3 loop spans 16 amino acids. The chain employs TRBV7-3 and TRBJ2-5, with TRBD2 as a possible D gene (6 bases). Sequencing input: peripheral blood or thyroid tissue (not recorded which). This sequence was found in a woman younger than 35 with Graves' hyperthyroidism. The CDR3 bases are TGTGCCAGCAGCTTGGCGGCCCCGAGCGGGCAAGAGACCCAGTACTTC. Amino acids: CASSLAAPSGQETQYF.